This entry concerns a single TCR beta chain. This specimen belongs to a study of blood T cells in healthy people across ages. This CDR3 spans 19 amino acids. The ends were cut back, 6 bases at V and 0 bases at J, with 24 bases in the middle. Germline loops: CDR1 MDHEN, CDR2 SYDVKM. Total RNA, at least 6 micrograms per sample, was extracted from PBMCs. Alongside a J-beta primer mix, a sample-barcoded 5' primer served in a second PCR lasting roughly 7 to 11 cycles. Sequencing of every sample gave 2.5 million or more CDR3-containing paired-end reads. TCRdb independently ran MiXCR on the 5' RACE reads; one entry per CDR3 protein. The top ten hold less than 5% of the sample, which has 1.5 million to 1.8 million distinct CDR3 sequences, under 55% seen once.

Sequenced input: blood. The V gene is TRBV28, the J gene TRBJ2-4; D gene unclear. This receptor was obtained from a woman aged 18-30 years in good health. This chain's CDR3 is CASSERSPTLVVAKNIQYF. As DNA, the CDR3 is TGTGCCAGCAGCGAAAGGTCCCCAACCCTCGTCGTAGCCAAAAACATTCAGTACTTC.